Each of the 5 T cell receptor beta chains below was sequenced from the same sample in a study of blood T cell repertoires in COVID-19. Data came from immunoSEQ multiplex PCR; TCRdb stores just in-frame clones and leaves some out. The sample includes around 160,000 clones, approximately 79% of them seen just once. Sequenced material: peripheral blood. Every receptor here comes from a woman older than 75 with acute or convalescent COVID-19.

The chain recombines TRBV5-1 with TRBJ1-1, with TRBD1 matching 7 bases. The CDR3 is 17 amino acids. The V gene end was trimmed by 4 bases and the J gene end by 0 bases; junction bases not matched to a gene: 12. Germline V CDR1 and CDR2: SGHRS, YFSETQ. Written as DNA, the CDR3 is TGCGCCAGCAGCGCTACTCTGACAGGGACCATGAACACTGAAGCTTTCTTT. It yields the protein CASSATLTGTMNTEAFF.

The chain joins TRBV5-1 to TRBJ1-4, with 9 bases identical to TRBD1. Germline V gene data show CDR1 as SGHRS and CDR2 as YFSETQ. Trimming cost V 3 bases and J 2 bases; bases outside gene matches: 2. The CDR3 has 15 residues. The CDR3 is CASSSTGGTNEKLFF. The CDR3 region has the DNA TGCGCCAGCAGCTCGACAGGGGGGACTAATGAAAAACTGTTTTTT. Using reference TRBV5-1 and TRBJ1-4 for the parts outside the CDR3, the full variable domain is KAGVTQTPRYLIKTRGQQVTLSCSPISGHRSVSWYQQTPGQGLQFLFEYFSETQRNKGNFPGRFSGRQFSNSRSEMNVSTLELGDSALYLCASSSTGGTNEKLFFGSGTQLSVL.

The sample holds a few counts of this clone. J is TRBJ2-1 and V is TRBV4-2; 9 bases line up with TRBD1. With 2 bases clipped from V and 10 bases from J, the junction kept 6 bases outside the gene matches. The CDR3 is 14 amino acids. CDR1 LGHNA and CDR2 YNFKEQ come from the germline V gene. The CDR3 loop is CASSQQTGGREQFF. The DNA of the CDR3 is TGTGCCAGCAGCCAACAGACAGGGGGGAGGGAGCAGTTCTTC.

This chain links TRBV5-6 with TRBJ1-2; 8 nucleotides line up with TRBD1. J was trimmed by 10 bases and V by 4 bases; bases with no gene match: 9. Germline V gene data show CDR1 as SGHDT and CDR2 as YYEEEE. CDR3 length: 13 amino acids. In DNA form, the CDR3 reads TGTGCCAGCAGCACCGGACAGGGAGAGGCCTACACCTTC. This sequence encodes CASSTGQGEAYTF.

This rearrangement joins TRBV11-2 to TRBJ2-7, with D possibly TRBD1 on 6 matching bases. This CDR3 spans 14 amino acids. Germline assignment: CDR1 SGHAT and CDR2 FQNNGV. V was clipped by 5 bases and J by 2 bases, with 13 bases between them. The CDR3 here is CASSRTQGPYEQYF. DNA for the CDR3: TGTGCCAGCAGCCGTACCCAGGGGCCCTACGAGCAGTACTTC.